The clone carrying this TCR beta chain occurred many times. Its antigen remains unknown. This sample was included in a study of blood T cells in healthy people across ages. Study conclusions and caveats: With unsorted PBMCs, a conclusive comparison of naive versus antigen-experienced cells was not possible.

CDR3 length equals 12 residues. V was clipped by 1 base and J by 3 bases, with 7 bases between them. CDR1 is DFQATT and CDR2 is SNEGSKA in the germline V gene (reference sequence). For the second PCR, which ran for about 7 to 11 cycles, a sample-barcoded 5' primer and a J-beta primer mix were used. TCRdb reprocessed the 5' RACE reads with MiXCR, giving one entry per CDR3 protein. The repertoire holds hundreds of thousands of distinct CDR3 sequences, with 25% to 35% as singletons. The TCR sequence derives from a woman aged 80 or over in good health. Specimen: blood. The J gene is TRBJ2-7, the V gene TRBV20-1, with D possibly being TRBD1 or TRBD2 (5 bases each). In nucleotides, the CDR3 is TGCAGTGCTAGAGGAGGGGACTACGAGCAGTACTTC. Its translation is CSARGGDYEQYF.